This TCR beta chain is from a study of T cells in localized non-small cell lung cancer. Overall study findings and caveats: The greatest T cell clonality was found in uninvolved adjacent lung (higher than in tumor).

Generated by immunoSEQ multiplex PCR, the TCRdb table keeps only in-frame clones and is missing some. The sample contains around 64,000 clones, around nine tenths of which appear only once. Germline CDR1 is MNHNY and CDR2 is SVGAGI (reference sequence). V lost 10 bases, J lost 4 bases, and 9 bases stayed unmatched. The CDR3 has 13 amino acids. As to this clone: The target antigen is unknown.

The specimen comprised peripheral blood, sampled before any cancer treatment. This receptor was obtained from a man aged 40 to 70 with stage I squamous cell lung carcinoma. The chain combines TRBV6-6 with TRBJ1-1; 7 bases fit TRBD1. Here the CDR3 DNA reads TGTGCCACCCAGGGGGATTTGGGCACTGAAGCTTTCTTT. As protein: CATQGDLGTEAFF.